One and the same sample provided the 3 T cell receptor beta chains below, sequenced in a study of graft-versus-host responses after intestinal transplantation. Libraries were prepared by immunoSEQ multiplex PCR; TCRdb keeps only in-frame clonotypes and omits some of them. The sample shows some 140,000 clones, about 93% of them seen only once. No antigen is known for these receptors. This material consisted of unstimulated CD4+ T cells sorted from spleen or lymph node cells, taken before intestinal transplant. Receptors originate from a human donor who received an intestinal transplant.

CDR3 sequence (DNA): TGTGCCAGCAGCTTAGATTGGAATCTCAACTATGGCTACACCTTC. This encodes CASSLDWNLNYGYTF. J is TRBJ1-2 and V is TRBV7-8; D unclear. The CDR3 covers 15 residues. The V gene lost 1 base and the J gene lost 2 bases, with 11 bases spanning the gap. From germline, CDR1 is SGHVS and CDR2 FQNEAQ.

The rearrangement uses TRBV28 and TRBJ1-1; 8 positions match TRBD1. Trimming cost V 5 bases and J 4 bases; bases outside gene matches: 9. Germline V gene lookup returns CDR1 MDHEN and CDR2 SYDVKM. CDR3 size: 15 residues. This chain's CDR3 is CASSILQGGGTEAFF. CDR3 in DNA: TGTGCCAGCAGTATCTTACAGGGGGGAGGCACTGAAGCTTTCTTT. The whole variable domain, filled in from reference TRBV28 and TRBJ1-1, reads DVKVTQSSRYLVKRTGEKVFLECVQDMDHENMFWYRQDPGLGLRLIYFSYDVKMKEKGDIPEGYSVSREKKERFSLILESASTNQTSMYLCASSILQGGGTEAFFGQGTRLTVV.

The DNA for the CDR3 is TGCAGGTCCTACGAGCAGTACTTC. This encodes CRSYEQYF. The chain joins TRBV20-1 to TRBJ2-7; D ambiguous. This CDR3 has 8 amino acids. Germline CDR1 is DFQATT and CDR2 is SNEGSKA (reference sequence).